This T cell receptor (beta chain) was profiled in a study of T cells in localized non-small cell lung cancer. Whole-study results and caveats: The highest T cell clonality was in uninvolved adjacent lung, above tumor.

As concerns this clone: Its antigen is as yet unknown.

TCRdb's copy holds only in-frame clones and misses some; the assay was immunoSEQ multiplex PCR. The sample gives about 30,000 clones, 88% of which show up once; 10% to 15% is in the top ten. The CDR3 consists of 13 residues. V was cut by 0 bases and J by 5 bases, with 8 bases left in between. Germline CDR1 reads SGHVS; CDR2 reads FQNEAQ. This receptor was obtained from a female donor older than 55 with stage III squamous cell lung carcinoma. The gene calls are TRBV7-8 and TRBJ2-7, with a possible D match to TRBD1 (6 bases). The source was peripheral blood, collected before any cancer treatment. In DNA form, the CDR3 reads TGTGCCAGCAGCTTAGCACAGGGCAACGAGCAGTACTTC. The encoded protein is CASSLAQGNEQYF.